This TCR beta chain was recorded in a study of shared clonotypes between healthy human individuals. Profiled with immunoSEQ multiplex PCR; TCRdb holds only in-frame clones, not every one. This table has about 1.9 million clones, about 93% appearing once. Naive CD8 cells lacked CD45RO and underwent positive selection for CCR7, leaving out terminally differentiated effector memory CD45RA+ cells. The CDR3 is 15 residues long. With V trimmed by 5 bases and J by 2 bases, 8 bases remained unmatched. CDR1 is MNHEY and CDR2 is SMNVEV in the germline V gene (reference sequence). The source of this sequence is a man aged 18 to 30 in good health. Some clones in this sample may be carry-over from other donors' samples. Specimen: naive CD8+ T cells from PBMCs. This chain uses TRBV27 with TRBJ2-7; 8 bases align to TRBD1. CDR3 amino acids: CASSPLRDRPYEQYF. CDR3 DNA: TGTGCCAGCAGTCCTCTTCGGGACAGGCCCTACGAGCAGTACTTC.